This is a list of T cell receptor beta chains from one sample in a study of control samples from healthy donors and cancer patients. Here immunoSEQ multiplex PCR was the method, and the copy in TCRdb shows in-frame clones only, minus some. The repertoire holds about 130,000 clones, with approximately 89% as singletons. Sequencing was performed on blood. The receptor set was obtained from a young man in good health. CDR3s include the opening cysteine and the closing phenylalanine or tryptophan. Each record gives: J gene, clone size, V gene, D gene, CDR3 DNA, CDR3 protein. A D gene is named only where the DNA matches it firmly. Clone sizes are given selectively: once, few, many, or a class where the clone is expanded.

>TRBJ2-1|.|TRBV5-1|.
TGCGCCAGCAGCTTGGGTCTGCAGAATGAGCAGTTCTTC
CASSLGLQNEQFF
>TRBJ1-1|.|TRBV2|.
TGTGCCAGCAGTGTTAGGACATTGAACACTGAAGCTTTCTTT
CASSVRTLNTEAFF
>TRBJ1-1|.|TRBV4-1|.
TGCGCCAGCACCCGATCCCCGCAGGGGCCAGGGGACACTGAAGCTTTCTTT
CASTRSPQGPGDTEAFF
>TRBJ2-6|.|TRBV5-4|.
TGTGCCAGCAGCCAGAGCTCTGGGGCCAACGTCCTGACTTTC
CASSQSSGANVLTF
>TRBJ1-5|.|TRBV11-2|.
TGTGCCAGCAGCTTAGAACCCCTTGGGCAGCCCCAGCATTTT
CASSLEPLGQPQHF
>TRBJ1-1|once|TRBV4-1|.
TGCGCCAGCAGCCACAGAGACACTGAAGCTTTCTTT
CASSHRDTEAFF
>TRBJ2-3|.|TRBV7-9|TRBD1
TGTGCCAGCAGCAAAACAGGGGGAATCACAGATACGCAGTATTTT
CASSKTGGITDTQYF
>TRBJ2-5|.|TRBV2|TRBD1
TGTGCCAGCATCCCCAGGGGGCTGGAGACCCAGTACTTC
CASIPRGLETQYF
>TRBJ1-5|.|TRBV5-1|.
TGCGCCAGCAGCTTGGGTCTCGGGGGCAATCAGCCCCAGCATTTT
CASSLGLGGNQPQHF
>TRBJ1-1|.|TRBV4-1|.
TGCGCCAGCAGCCAAGACTCCGAGCTCCTTTTCTTT
CASSQDSELLFF
>TRBJ1-1|.|TRBV20-1|.
TGCAGTGCAACAAGGAGAGCTGAAGCTTTCTTT
CSATRRAEAFF
>TRBJ1-2|.|TRBV27|TRBD1
TGTGCCAGCAGTTTATCGCGGGACAGGGCCTATGGCTACACCTTC
CASSLSRDRAYGYTF
>TRBJ1-4|.|TRBV5-4|.
TGTGCCAGCAGCCACGGGGGATTCAACCCGAATGAAAAACTGTTTTTT
CASSHGGFNPNEKLFF
>TRBJ2-1|.|TRBV20-1|TRBD2
TGCAGTGCCCCACGGGGGGATGAGCAGTTCTTC
CSAPRGDEQFF
>TRBJ1-1|.|TRBV5-6|.
TGTGCCAGCAGCACCATGAACACTGAAGCTTTCTTT
CASSTMNTEAFF
>TRBJ1-4|.|TRBV5-1|TRBD1
TGCGCCAGCAGCTCGGGACAGGGTGGAGTCGAAAAACTGTTTTTT
CASSSGQGGVEKLFF
>TRBJ1-1|.|TRBV30|TRBD1
TGTGCCTGGAGACGGGGACAGGTTATGAACACTGAAGCTTTCTTT
CAWRRGQVMNTEAFF
>TRBJ2-3|.|TRBV19|TRBD2
TGTGCCAGTAGTATGTGGGGGAGCGGGGGAGGCACAGATACGCAGTATTTT
CASSMWGSGGGTDTQYF
>TRBJ1-2|.|TRBV7-9|.
TGTGCCAGCAGCTTAAAGGACCACCCCTGGTATGGCTACACCTTC
CASSLKDHPWYGYTF
>TRBJ1-3|.|TRBV29-1|.
TGCAGCGGGTTCGGGAGCTCTGGAAACACCATATATTTT
CSGFGSSGNTIYF